Each of the 10 T cell receptor beta chains below was sequenced from the same sample in a study of blood T cell repertoires in COVID-19. Using immunoSEQ multiplex PCR, the repertoire was profiled, and TCRdb retains in-frame clones only, with some absent. The repertoire consists of roughly 220,000 clones, with around 84% occurring once and the leading ten covering about 20%. Source material: peripheral blood. Source of these receptors: a young man with active or convalescent COVID-19.

V gene TRBV4-1 combines with J gene TRBJ2-1, with 9 bases matching TRBD1. The CDR3 sequence is 15 residues long. V trimming: 3 bases; J trimming: 4 bases; junction bases outside the gene matches: 4. The germline V gene has CDR1 MGHRA and CDR2 YSYEKL. CDR3 residues: CASSHSGQGYNEQFF. Here the CDR3 DNA reads TGCGCCAGCAGCCACTCGGGACAGGGTTACAATGAGCAGTTCTTC.

The chain employs TRBV19 and TRBJ1-3; TRBD1 matches at 9 bases. Per germline, CDR1 LNHDA and CDR2 SQIVND (reference sequence). Unmatched junction bases numbered 9, after V lost 5 bases and J lost 4 bases. The CDR3 contains 16 residues. The CDR3 bases are TGTGCCAGTAGTCACAGGGGGACAGGGCAAGGAAACACCATATATTTT. Translating it yields CASSHRGTGQGNTIYF. Drawing the rest from reference TRBV19 and TRBJ1-3, the complete variable domain is DGGITQSPKYLFRKEGQNVTLSCEQNLNHDAMYWYRQDPGQGLRLIYYSQIVNDFQKGDIAEGYSVSREKKESFPLTVTSAQKNPTAFYLCASSHRGTGQGNTIYFGEGSWLTVV.

This CDR3 reads CASSGIDRGINQPQHF. DNA for the CDR3: TGTGCCAGCAGTGGTATCGACAGGGGAATCAATCAGCCCCAGCATTTT. The V and J genes are TRBV6-1 and TRBJ1-5; 8 bases are shared with TRBD1. The length of the CDR3 is 16 residues. Per germline, CDR1 MNHNS and CDR2 SASEGT. Losses at the gene ends were 4 bases for V and 3 bases for J; bases not matched to a gene: 8.

The CDR3 is CASTLEEPPGYF. The CDR3 DNA follows: TGTGCCAGCACCCTAGAGGAACCTCCGGGGTACTTC. V and J are TRBV7-9 and TRBJ2-7; D is unresolved. CDR3 size: 12 residues. The germline V gene has CDR1 SEHNR and CDR2 FQNEAQ (reference sequence). V was pared by 7 bases and J by 12 bases, with 19 bases between.

V is TRBV4-1 and J is TRBJ2-2; TRBD2 aligns across 8 bases. V lost 2 bases to trimming and J lost 8 bases; unmatched junction nucleotides: 10. CDR1 and CDR2 from the germline V gene are MGHRA and YSYEKL. The CDR3 totals 16 residues. CDR3 loop: CASSQSGGGLVGELFF. CDR3 coding DNA: TGCGCCAGCAGCCAATCCGGGGGGGGTTTAGTAGGGGAGCTGTTTTTT.

The chain couples TRBV27 to TRBJ2-3, with 8 bases fitting TRBD2. J lost 0 bases, V lost 0 bases, and 2 bases had no gene match. Germline CDR1 and CDR2: MNHEY and SMNVEV (reference sequence). The CDR3 spans 16 residues. The CDR3 protein is CASSLSGRASTDTQYF. CDR3 nucleotide sequence: TGTGCCAGCAGTTTATCCGGGAGGGCGAGCACAGATACGCAGTATTTT.

The CDR3 coding sequence is TGTGCCCTAAAGAGGGGACCACAGGGGGGTACGCAGTATTTT. This encodes CALKRGPQGGTQYF. The chain joins TRBV10-3 to TRBJ2-3; TRBD1 aligns across 8 bases. The CDR3 runs 14 residues. Germline CDR1 ENHRY, CDR2 SYGVKD. Trimming cost V 11 bases and J 8 bases; bases outside gene matches: 15.

The CDR3 nucleotides read TGTGCCAGTTCTCTTTCCGGTGGCAATCAGCCCCAGCATTTT. It yields the protein CASSLSGGNQPQHF. The chain joins TRBV19 to TRBJ1-5; no clear D. The germline gives CDR1 LNHDA, CDR2 SQIVND (reference sequence). The CDR3 is 14 residues long. Trimming took off 8 bases at V and 2 bases at J, with 13 bases between the two ends.

This chain links TRBV6-5 with TRBJ2-1, with a possible D match to TRBD2 (5 bases). The CDR3 length is 11 residues. V was cut by 10 bases and J by 4 bases, with 8 bases left in between. Per germline, CDR1 MNHEY and CDR2 SVGAGI. The CDR3 region is CAIGVYNEQFF. The CDR3 nucleotides read TGTGCCATCGGGGTTTACAATGAGCAGTTCTTC.

This clone was seen only a few times. One end of the junction fails to match germline, which may point to a read error. The chain is built from TRBV7-7 and TRBJ2-1, with a weak D call TRBD1 (6 bases). Germline CDR1 reads SSHAT; CDR2 reads FNYEAQ (reference sequence). This CDR3 comprises 13 residues. CDR3 nucleotides: TGTGCTAGCAGCCTTGGACAGCACAATGAGCAGTTCTTC. Translation gives CASSLGQHNEQFF.